These 30 T cell receptor beta chains originate from one sample sequenced in a study of cytomegalovirus exposure and HLA in healthy donors. Both 60 Vbeta primers and 13 Jbeta primers went into the PCR. The protocol was immunoSEQ multiplex PCR, while the TCRdb copy is restricted to in-frame clones and leaves out a portion. The data show some 67,000 clones, roughly 75% seen once. Material for sequencing was PBMCs. The receptors come from a man aged 55 to 70 in good health and CMV-seropositive.

The chain combines TRBV11-3 with TRBJ2-5; TRBD2 aligns across 10 bases. CDR1 is SGHNT and CDR2 is YENEEA in the germline V gene. V shed 4 bases and J 5 bases; nucleotides not matched to a gene: 10. The CDR3 spans 16 residues. The CDR3 DNA reads TGTGCCAGCAGCTGGAGCGGGAGGGCCCGGGGGGAGACCCAGTACTTC. As protein: CASSWSGRARGETQYF.

V is TRBV6-5 and J is TRBJ2-5; 9 bases line up with TRBD2. The germline V gene encodes CDR1 MNHEY and CDR2 SVGAGI. Unmatched junction bases numbered 9, after V lost 2 bases and J lost 5 bases. This CDR3 region has 16 residues. The CDR3 reads CASSYRRGLAKETQYF. DNA of the CDR3: TGTGCCAGCAGTTACAGGCGCGGACTAGCGAAGGAGACCCAGTACTTC.

Worth noting for this clone: No conserved phenylalanine or tryptophan is present at the end of the CDR3, so a read error is the likely explanation. It is unclear where the CDR3 begins or ends on the DNA, so no DNA is shown, and the CDR3 is as TCRdb lists it. The genes are TRBV7-9 and TRBJ2-3; whether TRBD2, the table's D call, matches the DNA was not checked. Germline assignment: CDR1 SEHNR and CDR2 FQNEAQ (reference sequence). The CDR3 length is 11 residues, termini included. The CDR3 protein is CASSLRLVPSG.

In its sample, this clone was seen a few times. The rearrangement uses TRBV6-5 and TRBJ2-1, with D tentatively TRBD1 (5 bases). Germline V gene sequence: CDR1 MNHEY, CDR2 SVGAGI. This CDR3 has 13 amino acids. V was pared by 0 bases and J by 12 bases, with 12 bases between. The CDR3 DNA reads TGTGCCAGCAGTTACTCGAGTAGTCAGGGGCAGTTCTTC. Its protein product is CASSYSSSQGQFF.

V and J are TRBV6-1 and TRBJ2-1; TRBD2 aligns across 7 bases. This CDR3 is built from 14 residues. V was clipped by 7 bases and J by 5 bases; unmatched bases: 8. The germline V gene encodes CDR1 MNHNS and CDR2 SASEGT. This CDR3 reads CASKTGGSNNEQFF. The CDR3 DNA reads TGTGCCAGCAAGACGGGAGGTAGCAACAATGAGCAGTTCTTC.

The chain recombines TRBV9 with TRBJ2-6; D is unresolved. CDR1 SGDLS and CDR2 YYNGEE come from the germline V gene. This CDR3 comprises 15 residues. The V end lost 0 bases, the J end lost 1 base, and 5 bases lay between the germline ends. This CDR3 reads CASSVVRSGANVLTF. As DNA, the CDR3 is TGTGCCAGCAGCGTAGTCCGTTCTGGGGCCAACGTCCTGACTTTC. Supplemented by reference TRBV9 and TRBJ2-6, the full variable domain reads DSGVTQTPKHLITATGQRVTLRCSPRSGDLSVYWYQQSLDQGLQFLIQYYNGEERAKGNILERFSAQQFPDLHSELNLSSLELGDSALYFCASSVVRSGANVLTFGAGSRLTVL.

In regard to this clone: Germline is not matched at one junction end, which may reflect a read error. The rearrangement uses TRBV6-6 and TRBJ1-6; D unresolved. CDR3 length equals 14 residues. Germline V gene data show CDR1 as MNHNY and CDR2 as SVGAGI (reference sequence). The CDR3 sequence is CASSYTGSDSPPHF. Here the CDR3 DNA reads TGTGCCAGCAGTTACACGGGGTCGGATTCACCCCCCCACTTT.

Note on this clone: One end of the junction varies from germline; a read error may be responsible. The V call is TRBV10-3, the J call TRBJ1-2, with unresolved D. This CDR3 is built from 15 residues. Per germline, CDR1 ENHRY and CDR2 SYGVKD. The CDR3 sequence: CATSESAGFLYGYTF. CDR3 DNA: TGTGCCACCAGTGAGTCCGCCGGGTTCCTCTATGGCTACACCTTC.

The chain employs TRBV6-1 and TRBJ1-1; a possible D gene is TRBD1 (5 bases). V was pared by 4 bases and J by 0 bases, with 15 bases between. Germline loops: CDR1 MNHNS, CDR2 SASEGT. This CDR3 contains 16 residues. The DNA for the CDR3 is TGTGCCAGCAGTGTTAGTCCAGGGAATTTGAACACTGAAGCTTTCTTT. Protein product: CASSVSPGNLNTEAFF.

The chain links TRBV7-4 to TRBJ1-5; TRBD1 matches 9 bases. CDR1 SGHVT and CDR2 SQSDAQ come from the germline V gene. The CDR3 totals 18 residues. V gave up 1 base and J gave up 1 base; unmatched junction bases: 8. The CDR3 sequence is CASSLGIGGQGSNQPQHF. The DNA for the CDR3 is TGTGCCAGCAGCTTAGGGATTGGGGGACAGGGAAGCAATCAGCCCCAGCATTTT. Filled out from reference TRBV7-4 and TRBJ1-5, the complete variable domain reads GAGVSQSPRYKVAKRGRDVALRCDSISGHVTLYWYRQTLGQGSEVLTYSQSDAQRDKSGRPSGRFSAERPERSVSTLKIQRTEQGDSAVYLCASSLGIGGQGSNQPQHFGDGTRLSIL.

There are a few counts of this clone. The rearrangement uses TRBV19 and TRBJ2-6; maybe TRBD1 (6 bases). CDR1 is LNHDA, CDR2 SQIVND, per germline (reference sequence). This CDR3 is built from 14 residues. Between the trimmed V and J ends, which lost 9 bases and 2 bases, there was a span of 11 bases. The CDR3 nucleotides read TGTGCCAGCGGTGAGGGGGCTGGGGCCAACGTCCTGACTTTC. Amino acids: CASGEGAGANVLTF.

This chain connects TRBV4-2 to TRBJ1-1, with no clear D. CDR1 LGHNA and CDR2 YNFKEQ come from the germline V gene. CDR3 length: 12 residues. Trimming took off 1 base at V and 7 bases at J, with 7 bases between the two ends. The CDR3 loop reads CASSQASGEAFF. The CDR3 nucleotides read TGTGCCAGCAGCCAAGCGTCGGGTGAAGCTTTCTTT.

This clone was counted between two and nine times. This sequence joins TRBV12-5 and TRBJ2-3, with D uncertain. The CDR3 has 15 amino acids. CDR1 and CDR2 from the germline V gene are LGHNT and FRNRAP. V shed 1 base and J shed 0 bases, with 8 bases lying between them. CDR3 amino acids: CASGLGATSTDTQYF. In nucleotides, the CDR3 is TGTGCTAGTGGTTTGGGGGCAACTAGCACAGATACGCAGTATTTT.

The chain employs TRBV5-1 and TRBJ2-3; TRBD2 matches 10 bases. V was pared by 0 bases and J by 1 base, with 2 bases of the junction left unmatched. The CDR3 has 16 residues. From germline, CDR1 is SGHRS and CDR2 YFSETQ. The CDR3 here is CASSLATSGGTDTQYF. The CDR3, as DNA: TGCGCCAGCAGCTTGGCCACTAGCGGGGGCACAGATACGCAGTATTTT.

The V and J genes are TRBV28 and TRBJ2-7, with 12 bases matching TRBD2. The germline V gene encodes CDR1 MDHEN and CDR2 SYDVKM. This CDR3 is 15 amino acids long. The V gene end was trimmed by 5 bases and the J gene end by 2 bases; junction bases not matched to a gene: 4. The CDR3 DNA sequence: TGTGCCAGCAGTCCCGGACTAGCGGGAACCTACGAGCAGTACTTC. Its protein is CASSPGLAGTYEQYF.

This clone was recorded once. Written as DNA, the CDR3 is TGCGCCAGCAGCTTGGAAGCGGGGGGCTCATACGGCACAGATACGCAGTATTTT. Translated: CASSLEAGGSYGTDTQYF. The V call is TRBV5-1, the J call TRBJ2-3; 9 nucleotides line up with TRBD2. Trimming cost V 0 bases and J 1 base; bases outside gene matches: 9. Germline CDR1 SGHRS, CDR2 YFSETQ. The CDR3 runs to 18 residues. Full variable domain (rest looked up from reference TRBV5-1 and TRBJ2-3): KAGVTQTPRYLIKTRGQQVTLSCSPISGHRSVSWYQQTPGQGLQFLFEYFSETQRNKGNFPGRFSGRQFSNSRSEMNVSTLELGDSALYLCASSLEAGGSYGTDTQYFGPGTRLTVL.

In its sample, this clone was seen once. The CDR3 loop is CASSPTPGQGTYEQYF. The CDR3 DNA reads TGTGCCAGCAGCCCCACTCCGGGACAGGGGACGTACGAGCAGTACTTC. V and J are TRBV13 and TRBJ2-7, with 10 bases aligning to TRBD1. The J segment lost 4 bases and the V segment lost 5 bases, leaving 11 bases of the junction unmatched. CDR1 and CDR2 (germline): PRHDT, FYEKMQ (reference sequence). The CDR3 covers 16 residues.

J is TRBJ2-7 and V is TRBV5-4; 9 nucleotides agree with TRBD2. Germline trimming cut 1 base from V and 7 bases from J; bases unmatched to any gene: 12. Germline CDR1 reads SGHNT; CDR2 reads YYREEE (reference sequence). CDR3 length: 16 residues. DNA for the CDR3: TGTGCCAGCAGCTTGAGCTTGGTAGCGGGAGCGGGTGAGCAGTACTTC. It specifies CASSLSLVAGAGEQYF. The variable domain in full, completed from reference TRBV5-4 and TRBJ2-7, reads ETGVTQSPTHLIKTRGQQVTLRCSSQSGHNTVSWYQQALGQGPQFIFQYYREEENGRGNFPPRFSGLQFPNYSSELNVNALELDDSALYLCASSLSLVAGAGEQYFGPGTRLTVT.

This clone was seen a handful of times. The gene calls are TRBV5-6 and TRBJ1-2, with 8 bases matching TRBD1. After removal of 1 base from V and 8 bases from J, the junction contained 7 bases not matched to a gene. The CDR3 spans 14 residues. Germline loops: CDR1 SGHDT, CDR2 YYEEEE. CDR3 DNA: TGTGCCAGCAGCTTGTCGTTGGCAGGGGGCGGCTACACCTTC. This encodes CASSLSLAGGGYTF.

The chain uses TRBV5-1 and TRBJ1-2, with 9 bases matching TRBD1. J was trimmed by 5 bases and V by 4 bases; bases with no gene match: 6. Germline CDR1 is SGHRS and CDR2 is YFSETQ. The CDR3 totals 14 residues. CDR3 amino acids: CASSGGGQGYGYTF. Here the CDR3 DNA reads TGCGCCAGCAGCGGCGGGGGACAGGGATATGGCTACACCTTC.

The rearrangement links TRBV10-3 to TRBJ2-1; 7 positions agree with TRBD1. This CDR3 is built from 15 residues. Germline lookup yields CDR1 ENHRY and CDR2 SYGVKD. V gave up 5 bases and J gave up 8 bases; unmatched junction bases: 12. DNA for the CDR3: TGTGCCATCAGTAACCCGACAGGGACCATTGATGAGCAGTTCTTC. It is translated as CAISNPTGTIDEQFF.

This clone has just one count. The chain combines TRBV28 with TRBJ2-4; 12 nucleotides line up with TRBD2. With 8 bases clipped from V and 0 bases from J, the junction kept 17 bases outside the gene matches. Germline V gives CDR1 MDHEN, CDR2 SYDVKM. The CDR3 loop spans 20 amino acids. The CDR3 is CASVGKGASGRVIAKNIQYF. CDR3 coding DNA: TGTGCCAGCGTAGGGAAGGGGGCTAGCGGGAGGGTTATAGCCAAAAACATTCAGTACTTC. Complete variable domain (other parts from reference TRBV28 and TRBJ2-4): DVKVTQSSRYLVKRTGEKVFLECVQDMDHENMFWYRQDPGLGLRLIYFSYDVKMKEKGDIPEGYSVSREKKERFSLILESASTNQTSMYLCASVGKGASGRVIAKNIQYFGAGTRLSVL.

This clone came up once. J is TRBJ2-7 and V is TRBV10-1; the match to TRBD1 covers 9 bases. Germline V gene lookup returns CDR1 WNHNN and CDR2 SYGVQD (reference sequence). The CDR3 is 13 amino acids. V gave up 6 bases and J gave up 6 bases; unmatched junction bases: 6. CDR3 DNA: TGCGCCAGCAGCCGAGACAGGGGGAGCGAGCAGTACTTC. Amino acids: CASSRDRGSEQYF.

The chain carries TRBV10-1 and TRBJ2-1; maybe TRBD2 (5 bases). The CDR3 covers 14 residues. Looked up from germline, CDR1 is WNHNN and CDR2 is SYGVQD (reference sequence). Deletions cut 2 bases from V and 7 bases from J, with 12 bases between. This CDR3 is CASSESLDLNEQFF. Here the CDR3 DNA reads TGCGCCAGCAGTGAGAGCCTGGACTTAAATGAGCAGTTCTTC.

This chain joins TRBV4-1 and TRBJ1-3, with D possibly matching TRBD1 (5 bases). This CDR3 spans 15 amino acids. V dropped 1 base and J dropped 4 bases, with 11 bases sitting between them. CDR1 and CDR2 from the germline V gene are MGHRA and YSYEKL. This CDR3 reads CASSQGVGGGNTIYF. CDR3 bases: TGCGCCAGCAGCCAAGGAGTGGGGGGAGGAAACACCATATATTTT.

The sample holds a few counts of this clone. The chain links TRBV21-1 to TRBJ2-7; the tabulated D call, TRBD2, remains unverified against the DNA. TRBV21-1 is noted as a pseudogene. This CDR3 is built from 16 residues. In DNA, the CDR3 is TGTGCCAGCAGCAAAGAGGAGGCGACTAGGATACGCGAGCAGTACTTC. Its translation: CASSKEEATRIREQYF.

The CDR3 protein is CASSQTFSGNPYNEQFF. CDR3 DNA sequence: TGTGCCAGCAGCCAAACTTTTAGCGGGAACCCCTACAATGAGCAGTTCTTC. The V call is TRBV4-2, the J call TRBJ2-1; 8 nucleotides match TRBD2. The V and J ends lost 2 bases and 2 bases, in that order; junction bases with no gene match: 8. CDR1 LGHNA and CDR2 YNFKEQ come from the germline V gene. The CDR3 is made up of 17 amino acids.

The chain has TRBV30 and TRBJ1-1; tentatively, D is TRBD1 (6 bases). V was trimmed by 3 bases and J by 4 bases, leaving 15 bases between them. The CDR3 spans 14 residues. Germline CDR1 and CDR2: GTSNPN and SVGIG (reference sequence). The CDR3 region is CAWRRQAWGTEAFF. CDR3 coding DNA: TGTGCCTGGAGGCGACAGGCCTGGGGCACTGAAGCTTTCTTT.

This sequence joins TRBV10-2 and TRBJ2-7; weak D call: TRBD1 (6 bases). V shed 6 bases and J shed 6 bases, with 18 bases lying between them. This CDR3 has 14 amino acids. Germline V gives CDR1 WSHSY, CDR2 SAAADI. The CDR3: CASSEGTGRVEQYF. CDR3 coding DNA: TGCGCCAGCAGCGAAGGCACAGGGCGGGTCGAGCAGTACTTC.

The J gene is TRBJ2-3, the V gene TRBV7-8; 14 nucleotides align to TRBD2. V was pared by 5 bases and J by 5 bases, with 9 bases of the junction left unmatched. This CDR3 region has 17 residues. Per the germline V gene, CDR1 is SGHVS and CDR2 is FQNEAQ. The CDR3 DNA sequence: TGTGCCAGCAGCCCACTCGGGACTAGCGGGAGTAAAGATACGCAGTATTTT. It is translated as CASSPLGTSGSKDTQYF. The whole variable domain, remainder taken from reference TRBV7-8 and TRBJ2-3, is GAGVSQSPRYKVAKRGQDVALRCDPISGHVSLFWYQQALGQGPEFLTYFQNEAQLDKSGLPSDRFFAERPEGSVSTLKIQRTQQEDSAVYLCASSPLGTSGSKDTQYFGPGTRLTVL.